This T cell receptor beta chain stems from a study of blood T cell repertoires in COVID-19. Whole-study context: PBMCs, B-cell-depleted T cells, or T cells were the source of the cDNA or gDNA that made up the material.

Source study methods: Estimation of nucleated cell counts relied on the amplification of reference gene primers. The method was immunoSEQ multiplex PCR; TCRdb's version includes in-frame clones alone and lacks a portion of them. D and trimming were read from the DNA, whereas the V and J calls and clone size are those reported in that table. The sample includes about 250,000 clones, 89% of them seen just once. Sequenced: peripheral blood. The receptor was isolated from a woman in her 40s who had recovered from COVID-19.

The CDR3 DNA reads as TGTGCCAGCAGACCCGGGACAGGGGGGACCGTGGGTGGCTACACCTTC. Translating it yields CASRPGTGGTVGGYTF. This chain joins TRBV3-1 (or the pseudogene TRBV3-2) and TRBJ1-2; 11 bases are shared with TRBD1. The V and J ends lost 6 bases and 7 bases, in that order; junction bases with no gene match: 13. Per germline, CDR1 LGHDT and CDR2 YNNKEL (reference sequence). This CDR3 contains 16 residues.